The source of this TCR beta chain is a study of TIL therapy for anti-PD-1-resistant metastatic lung cancer. Study background: Half of patients were current or former smokers. Overall study findings and caveats: TIL clonotype persistence in blood showed no apparent association with response.

Time point specified: pre-treatment sample, taken before nivolumab and TIL therapy. About this clone: Its antigen is currently unknown.

This was the immunoSEQ v3 assay. Survey-level samples got 1.5 million to 2.5 million read pairs; deep-level samples got roughly 4.5-6.5 million. Only in-frame clones appear in the TCRdb table, and some are missing; sequencing was by immunoSEQ multiplex PCR. The sample consists of tens of thousands of clones, 80% to 90% of them appearing once. Looked up from germline, CDR1 is DFQATT and CDR2 is SNEGSKA (reference sequence). This CDR3 has 13 amino acids. Deletions cut 3 bases from V and 4 bases from J, with 13 bases between. This specimen consisted of blood, obtained at baseline. The receptor's source is a person between 25 and 80 years old with non-small cell lung cancer. This chain links TRBV20-1 with TRBJ2-7; D not certain. CDR3 region: CSASWLIPYEQYF. The CDR3 nucleotides read TGCAGTGCTAGTTGGCTTATTCCGTACGAGCAGTACTTC.